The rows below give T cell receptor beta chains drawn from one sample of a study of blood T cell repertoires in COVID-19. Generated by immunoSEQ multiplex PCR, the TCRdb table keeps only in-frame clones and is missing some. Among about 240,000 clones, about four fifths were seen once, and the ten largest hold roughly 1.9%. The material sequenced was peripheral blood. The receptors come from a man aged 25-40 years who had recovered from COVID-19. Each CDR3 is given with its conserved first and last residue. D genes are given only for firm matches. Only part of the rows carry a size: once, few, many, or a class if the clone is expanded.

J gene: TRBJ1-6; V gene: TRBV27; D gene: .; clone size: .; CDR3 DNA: TGTGCCAGCAGTTGGTCGGCAGGGGAACAGATCTCACCCCTCCACTTT; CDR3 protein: CASSWSAGEQISPLHF
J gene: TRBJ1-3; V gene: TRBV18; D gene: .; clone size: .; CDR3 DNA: TGTGCCAGCTCACCACTCACAGGGACTGGAAACACCATATATTTT; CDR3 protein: CASSPLTGTGNTIYF
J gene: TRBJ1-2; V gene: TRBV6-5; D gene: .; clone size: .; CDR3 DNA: TGTGCCAGCAGTTACTGGGCAGGAGGTAACTATGGCTACACCTTC; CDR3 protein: CASSYWAGGNYGYTF
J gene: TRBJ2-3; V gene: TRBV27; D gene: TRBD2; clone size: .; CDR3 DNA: TGTGCCAGCACCCCCTCCAGCGGGGGGATGGGTACGCAGTATTTT; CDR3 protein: CASTPSSGGMGTQYF
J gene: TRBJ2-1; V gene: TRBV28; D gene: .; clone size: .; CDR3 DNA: TGTGCCAGCAGTTTATGGCAGGGTGGCTACAATGAGCAGTTCTTC; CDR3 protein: CASSLWQGGYNEQFF
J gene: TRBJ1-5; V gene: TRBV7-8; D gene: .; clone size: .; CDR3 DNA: TGTGCCAGCAGCTTAGCTTCAGGATATAGCAATCAGCCCCAGCATTTT; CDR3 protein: CASSLASGYSNQPQHF
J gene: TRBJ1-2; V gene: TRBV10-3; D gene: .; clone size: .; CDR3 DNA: TGTGCCATCGCGGGGGTAAACTATGGCTACACCTTC; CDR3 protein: CAIAGVNYGYTF
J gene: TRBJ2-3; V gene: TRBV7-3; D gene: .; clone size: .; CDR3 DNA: TGTGCCAGCAGCTCTACCTTTGGGGGCCCAGATACGCAGTATTTT; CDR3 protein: CASSSTFGGPDTQYF
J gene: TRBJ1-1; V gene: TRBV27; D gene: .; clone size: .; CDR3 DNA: TGTGCCAGCAGTTTAGGCGGGGGGAACACTGAAGCTTTCTTT; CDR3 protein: CASSLGGGNTEAFF
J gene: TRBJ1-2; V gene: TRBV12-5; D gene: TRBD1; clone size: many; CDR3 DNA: TGTGCTAGTGGTTTGGCACTCCGACAGGGAAACACTTTGCCTTTCTATGGCTACACCTTC; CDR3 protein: CASGLALRQGNTLPFYGYTF
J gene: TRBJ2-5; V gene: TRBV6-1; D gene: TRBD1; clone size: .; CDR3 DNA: TGTGCCAGCAGTGGGAGCAGGGGGCTGGGGCAAGAGACCCAGTACTTC; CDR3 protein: CASSGSRGLGQETQYF
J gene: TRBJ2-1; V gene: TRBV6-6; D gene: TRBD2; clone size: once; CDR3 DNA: TGTGCCAGCAGCTGGACTAGCGGGGGGGCCGGTGAGCAGTTCTTC; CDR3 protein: CASSWTSGGAGEQFF
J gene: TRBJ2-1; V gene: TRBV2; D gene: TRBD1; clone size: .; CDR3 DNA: TGTGCCAGCAGCCCCGGGACAGGGGAATACAATGAGCAGTTCTTC; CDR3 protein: CASSPGTGEYNEQFF
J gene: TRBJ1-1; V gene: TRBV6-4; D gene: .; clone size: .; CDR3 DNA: TGTGCCAGCTTGGCAGGCAAGAACACTGAAGCTTTCTTT; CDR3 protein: CASLAGKNTEAFF
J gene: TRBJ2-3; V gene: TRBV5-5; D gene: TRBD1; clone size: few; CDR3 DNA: TGTGCCAGCAGTAAGGCGTCGGACAGGGCCACAGATACGCAGTATTTT; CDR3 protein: CASSKASDRATDTQYF
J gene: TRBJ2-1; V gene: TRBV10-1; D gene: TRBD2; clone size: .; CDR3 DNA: TGCGCCAGCAGTGTGACTAGCGGGGGTTCCTACAATGAGCAGTTCTTC; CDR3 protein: CASSVTSGGSYNEQFF
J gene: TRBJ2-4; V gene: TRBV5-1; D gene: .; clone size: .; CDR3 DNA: TGCGCCAGCAGCCCGTTGGTCGGGGGCATTCAGTACTTC; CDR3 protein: CASSPLVGGIQYF
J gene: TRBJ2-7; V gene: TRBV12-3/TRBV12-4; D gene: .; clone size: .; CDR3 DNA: TGTGCCAGCAGCCTAAACTACGAGCAGTACTTC; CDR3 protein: CASSLNYEQYF
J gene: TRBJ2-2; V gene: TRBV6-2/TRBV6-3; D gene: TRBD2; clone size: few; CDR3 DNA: TGTGCCAGCAGTTCTAGCGGGGGGGAAGTGGCGGCCGGGGAGCTGTTTTTT; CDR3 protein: CASSSSGGEVAAGELFF
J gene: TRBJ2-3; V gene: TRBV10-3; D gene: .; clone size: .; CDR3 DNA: TGTGCCATCAGTGGGGCAAGCACAGATACGCAGTATTTT; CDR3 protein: CAISGASTDTQYF
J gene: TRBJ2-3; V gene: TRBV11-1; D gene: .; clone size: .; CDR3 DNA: TGTGCCAGCAGCTTATCCCCCTTGGATACGCAGTATTTT; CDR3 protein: CASSLSPLDTQYF
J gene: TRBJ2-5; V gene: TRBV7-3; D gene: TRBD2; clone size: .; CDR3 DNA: TGTGCCAGCAGCCCCCTGGGACTAGCGGGGGATCAAGAGACCCAGTACTTC; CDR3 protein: CASSPLGLAGDQETQYF
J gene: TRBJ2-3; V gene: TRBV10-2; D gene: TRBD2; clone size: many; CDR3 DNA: TGCGCCAGCAGAAACGGAGGGACTAGCGGCACAGATACGCAGTATTTT; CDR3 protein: CASRNGGTSGTDTQYF
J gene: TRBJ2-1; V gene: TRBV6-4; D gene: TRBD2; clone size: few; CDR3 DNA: TGTGCCAGCAGTGCGGCGGGGGGGGATAATGAGCAGTTCTTC; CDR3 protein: CASSAAGGDNEQFF
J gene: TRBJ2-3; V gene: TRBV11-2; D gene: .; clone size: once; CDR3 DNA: TGTGCCAGCAGCTTAGAAGGGGGGGGGCTTGGGAGTACGCAGTATTTT; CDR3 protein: CASSLEGGGLGSTQYF
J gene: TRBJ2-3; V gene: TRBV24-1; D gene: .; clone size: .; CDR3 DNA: TGTGCCACCAGTGCTCAGGCGGGGACAGATACGCAGTATTTT; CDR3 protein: CATSAQAGTDTQYF
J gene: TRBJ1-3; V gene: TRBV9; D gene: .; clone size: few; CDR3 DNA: TGTGCCAGCAGCCTTAACTCTGGAAACACCATATATTTT; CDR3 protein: CASSLNSGNTIYF
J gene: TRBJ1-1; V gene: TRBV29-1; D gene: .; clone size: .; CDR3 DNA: TGCAGCGGACTGGCGGGGGCCACTGAAGCTTTCTTT; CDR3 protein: CSGLAGATEAFF
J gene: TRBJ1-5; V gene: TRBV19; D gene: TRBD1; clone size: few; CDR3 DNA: TGTGCCATCGCGGACAGGTCCTCTAATCAGCCCCAGCATTTT; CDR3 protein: CAIADRSSNQPQHF
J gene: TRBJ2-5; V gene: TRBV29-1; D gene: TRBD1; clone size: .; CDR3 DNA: TGCAGCCAGGGGGTGTATGAGACCCAGTACTTC; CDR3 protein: CSQGVYETQYF
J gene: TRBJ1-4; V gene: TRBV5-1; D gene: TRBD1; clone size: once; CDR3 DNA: TGCGCCAGCAGCTCGACAGGGGAGAATGAAAAACTGTTTTTT; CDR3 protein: CASSSTGENEKLFF
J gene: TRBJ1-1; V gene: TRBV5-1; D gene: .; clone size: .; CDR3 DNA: TGCGCCAGCAGCTTGGGAACAGTAAACACTGAAGCTTTCTTT; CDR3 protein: CASSLGTVNTEAFF
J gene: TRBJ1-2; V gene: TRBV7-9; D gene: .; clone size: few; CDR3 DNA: TGTGCCAGCACACCGAACAGCTACTATGGCTACACCTTC; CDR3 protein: CASTPNSYYGYTF
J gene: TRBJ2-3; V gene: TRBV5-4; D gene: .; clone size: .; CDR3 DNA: TGTGCCAGCAGCCCTAACTCGGGGGAGCTAGGCACAGATACGCAGTATTTT; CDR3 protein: CASSPNSGELGTDTQYF
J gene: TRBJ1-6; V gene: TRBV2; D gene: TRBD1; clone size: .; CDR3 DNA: TGTGCCAGCAGAGACGGACAGGGCTATAATTCACCCCTCCACTTT; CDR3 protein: CASRDGQGYNSPLHF
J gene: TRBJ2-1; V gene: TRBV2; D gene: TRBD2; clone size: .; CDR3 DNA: TGTGCCAGCAACTTACTAGCGGGGAGTTACAATGAGCAGTTCTTC; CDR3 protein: CASNLLAGSYNEQFF
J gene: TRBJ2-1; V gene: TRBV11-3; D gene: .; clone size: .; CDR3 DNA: TGTGCCAGCAGCTTTTCAGATGCGGCTGAGCAGTTCTTC; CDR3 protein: CASSFSDAAEQFF
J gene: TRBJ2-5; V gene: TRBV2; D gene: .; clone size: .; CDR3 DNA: TGTGCCAGCAGTGAAGCGCTTTCTGCTCGGAGCCAGTACTTC; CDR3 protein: CASSEALSARSQYF
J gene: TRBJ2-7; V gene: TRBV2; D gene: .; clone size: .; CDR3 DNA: TGTGCCAGCAGTGATAGGAGGGACGGGGCCTACGAGCAGTACTTC; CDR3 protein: CASSDRRDGAYEQYF
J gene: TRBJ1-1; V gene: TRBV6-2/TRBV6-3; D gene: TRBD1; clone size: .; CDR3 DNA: TGTGCCAGCAGTTACCAGGGGGCATACGTCGAGAACACTGAAGCTTTCTTT; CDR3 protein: CASSYQGAYVENTEAFF
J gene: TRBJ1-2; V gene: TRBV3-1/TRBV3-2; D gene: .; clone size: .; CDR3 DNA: TGTGCCAGCAGCCCGGACAACGCCCTCAATGGCTACACCTTC; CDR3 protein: CASSPDNALNGYTF
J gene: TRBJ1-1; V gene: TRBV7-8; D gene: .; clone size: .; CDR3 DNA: TGTGCCAGCAGCCGAAACCCCAGGATTATGAACACTGAAGCTTTCTTT; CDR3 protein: CASSRNPRIMNTEAFF
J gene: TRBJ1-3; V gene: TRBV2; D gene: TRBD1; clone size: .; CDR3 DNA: TGTGCCAGCAGACCGGGGACAGACGGAAACACCATATATTTT; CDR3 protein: CASRPGTDGNTIYF
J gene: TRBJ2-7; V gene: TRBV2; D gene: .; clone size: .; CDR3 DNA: TGTGCCAGCAAGAGGGAGGCCTACGAGCAGTACTTC; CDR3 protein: CASKREAYEQYF
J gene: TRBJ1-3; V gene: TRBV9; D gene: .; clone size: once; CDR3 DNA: TGTGCCAGCAGCGTTAATGTCGCGGGAAACACCATATATTTT; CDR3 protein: CASSVNVAGNTIYF
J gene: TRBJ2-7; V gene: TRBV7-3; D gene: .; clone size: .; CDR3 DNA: TGTGCCAGCAGCTTAAATACAGGTCCCTACGAGCAGTACTTC; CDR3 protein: CASSLNTGPYEQYF
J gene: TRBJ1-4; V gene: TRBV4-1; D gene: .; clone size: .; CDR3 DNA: TGCGCCAGTAGACCTGTAAACGCCGGGGGAGGTGTAGGTGAAAAACTGTTTTTT; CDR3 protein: CASRPVNAGGGVGEKLFF
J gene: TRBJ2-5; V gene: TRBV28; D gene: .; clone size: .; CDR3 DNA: TGTGCCAGCAGGGTGACGGGGATTGGTGAGACCCAGTACTTC; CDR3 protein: CASRVTGIGETQYF
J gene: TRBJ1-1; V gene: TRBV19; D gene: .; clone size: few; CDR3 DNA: TGTGCCAGTAGTCTTGGAAGAGCCTCGGGGACTGAAGCTTTCTTT; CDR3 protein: CASSLGRASGTEAFF
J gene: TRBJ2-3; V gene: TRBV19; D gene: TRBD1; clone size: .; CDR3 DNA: TGTGCCAGTAGTATGCTAACAGGGGGAGATACGCAGTATTTT; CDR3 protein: CASSMLTGGDTQYF
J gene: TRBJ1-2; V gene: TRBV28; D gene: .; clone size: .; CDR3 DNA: TGTGCCAGCAGGGGAACTACAGGAGCCCTAGATGGCTACACCTTC; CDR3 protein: CASRGTTGALDGYTF